These 10 T cell receptor beta chains originate from one sample sequenced in a study of patients and donors after allogeneic stem cell transplantation. MiXCR, run by TCRdb on the RT-PCR reads, gives a single entry per CDR3 protein. The sample consists of 110,000 or so distinct CDR3 sequences, around 36% of them appearing once. Sequencing was done on a sample of blood, either unsorted or a sorted T cell fraction (not recorded which). Receptors originate from a human donor who was either an allogeneic HSCT recipient or a stem cell or donor lymphocyte infusion donor (not recorded which). It is not recorded whose cells these are; they may come from a transplant donor.

This chain uses TRBV20-1 with TRBJ1-2; D not resolved. In germline, CDR1 is DFQATT, CDR2 SNEGSKA (reference sequence). This CDR3 contains 15 residues. V was trimmed by 0 bases and J by 6 bases, leaving 17 bases between them. CDR3 amino acids: CSARDLVNHPDGYTF. The CDR3 DNA sequence: TGCAGTGCTAGAGATTTGGTCAACCACCCAGATGGCTACACCTTC.

There are a few counts of this clonotype. This chain uses TRBV20-1 with TRBJ2-7; 14 bases fit TRBD2. Germline V gene lookup returns CDR1 DFQATT and CDR2 SNEGSKA (reference sequence). V trimming: 6 bases; J trimming: 5 bases; junction bases outside the gene matches: 6. The CDR3 is made up of 14 amino acids. The chain's CDR3 is CSASGTSGRNEQYF. For the CDR3, the DNA is TGCAGTGCCTCCGGGACTAGCGGGAGAAACGAGCAGTACTTC.

This sequence joins TRBV5-1 and TRBJ1-6; the match to TRBD1 covers 7 bases. CDR3 size: 15 residues. The junction had 9 bases not matched to a gene; V was cut back by 4 bases and J by 8 bases. Germline V lookup: CDR1 SGHRS, CDR2 YFSETQ. The CDR3 DNA reads as TGCGCCAGCAGCCGAGGGGGCATAGGTGATTCACCCCTCCACTTT. This encodes CASSRGGIGDSPLHF.

The chain links TRBV7-9 to TRBJ1-4; 8 nucleotides agree with TRBD1. V trimming: 2 bases; J trimming: 6 bases; junction bases outside the gene matches: 2. CDR1 is SEHNR and CDR2 is FQNEAQ in the germline V gene (reference sequence). The CDR3 totals 14 residues. Written as DNA, the CDR3 is TGTGCCAGCAGCTTACAGGACAGGGATGAAAAACTGTTTTTT. Protein sequence: CASSLQDRDEKLFF.

In this sample, this clonotype turned up many times. The germline gene is not matched at one end of the junction; a read error may be the cause. CDR3 in DNA: TGTGCCAGCAGCTTCGAGAAGGGGGCCTTCTCCTTC. It codes for CASSFEKGAFSF. V and J are TRBV7-9 and TRBJ1-2; TRBD1 matches 7 bases. The V gene's germline CDR1 is SEHNR and CDR2 FQNEAQ (reference sequence). CDR3 size: 12 residues.

This chain connects TRBV6-1 to TRBJ1-1; 7 bases map to TRBD1. Unmatched junction bases numbered 9, after V lost 8 bases and J lost 0 bases. Germline values: CDR1 MNHNS, CDR2 SASEGT. There are 15 residues in the CDR3. The CDR3 nucleotides are TGTGCCAGCCTACTCGTACAGGGGATGAACACTGAAGCTTTCTTT. It yields the protein CASLLVQGMNTEAFF.

In this sample, this clonotype turned up a few times. This sequence joins TRBV5-1 and TRBJ1-4, with a tentative D call TRBD1 (6 bases). This CDR3 is 16 amino acids long. V lost 0 bases, J lost 3 bases, and 12 bases lay in between. Germline lookup yields CDR1 SGHRS and CDR2 YFSETQ. The CDR3: CASSLVSGTPNEKLFF. CDR3 nucleotide sequence: TGCGCCAGCAGCTTGGTTTCGGGGACACCTAATGAAAAACTGTTTTTT.

The genes are TRBV6-6 and TRBJ2-1; no clear D. The length of the CDR3 is 12 residues. The germline V gene has CDR1 MNHNY and CDR2 SVGAGI (reference sequence). V was trimmed by 6 bases and J by 9 bases, leaving 12 bases between them. CDR3 sequence reads: CASSPTSREQFF. DNA for the CDR3: TGTGCCAGCAGCCCCACCTCTCGTGAGCAGTTCTTC.

CDR3 nucleotides: TGTGCCAGCAGCTTACGTGGCAAGGGCTACACCTTC. It specifies CASSLRGKGYTF. The V gene is TRBV7-2, the J gene TRBJ1-2; D gene unclear. Trimming removed 2 bases at V and 8 bases at J, with 9 bases between. The CDR3 loop spans 12 amino acids. Germline V CDR1 and CDR2: SGHTA, FQGNSA.

The chain is built from TRBV9 and TRBJ2-7; D may match TRBD1 or TRBD2 (5 bases each). Trimming took off 4 bases at V and 1 base at J, with 12 bases between the two ends. Germline CDR1 is SGDLS and CDR2 is YYNGEE. The CDR3 is made up of 14 amino acids. The CDR3, as DNA: TGTGCCAGCAGCCCTTGGGACCGATCCTACGAGCAGTACTTC. Amino acid sequence: CASSPWDRSYEQYF.